These 30 T cell receptor beta chains were all obtained from the same sample, sequenced in a study of technical replicates of blood from a few donors. Data came from immunoSEQ multiplex PCR; TCRdb stores just in-frame clones and leaves some out. This sample has 80,000 to 95,000 clones; 90% to 96% occur once, and the top ten carry approximately 0.36%. The specimen was T cells isolated from PBMCs. These receptors were taken from a human donor in good health.

This clone was observed a single time. The rearrangement joins TRBV5-5 to TRBJ1-2; TRBD1 matches 7 bases. The V gene's germline CDR1 is SGHKS and CDR2 YYEKEE (reference sequence). The ends lost 3 bases at V and 4 bases at J; junction bases unmatched: 6. The CDR3 runs to 14 residues. The CDR3 protein is CASSSQGVGYGYTF. DNA of the CDR3: TGTGCCAGCAGCTCCCAGGGGGTTGGCTATGGCTACACCTTC.

The chain employs TRBV4-1 and TRBJ2-7; D gene ambiguous. There are 15 residues in the CDR3. Trimming cost V 1 base and J 2 bases, with 12 bases left between them. Germline loops: CDR1 MGHRA, CDR2 YSYEKL. CDR3 coding DNA: TGCGCCAGCAGCCAAGGTCCAGGTTTTACCTACGAGCAGTACTTC. It is translated as CASSQGPGFTYEQYF.

This rearrangement joins TRBV5-1 to TRBJ2-3, with 8 nucleotides matching TRBD1. The trim removed 4 bases at V and 3 bases at J, leaving 4 bases unmatched. The CDR3 contains 14 residues. Germline-derived CDR1 and CDR2 are SGHRS and YFSETQ. CDR3 nucleotide sequence: TGCGCCAGCAGCCCTCGGACAGGGACAGATACGCAGTATTTT. Its translation is CASSPRTGTDTQYF.

The chain carries TRBV5-1 and TRBJ2-5; TRBD1 might be the D (6 bases). V lost 1 base, J lost 0 bases, and 7 bases lay in between. CDR1 and CDR2 from the germline V gene are SGHRS and YFSETQ. CDR3 length: 14 residues. In DNA form, the CDR3 reads TGCGCCAGCAGCTTGAGGACAGACCAAGAGACCCAGTACTTC. As protein: CASSLRTDQETQYF.

The chain uses TRBV6-5 and TRBJ1-2, with 7 bases that match TRBD1. CDR3 length: 14 amino acids. After removal of 2 bases from V and 5 bases from J, the junction contained 5 bases not matched to a gene. CDR1 MNHEY and CDR2 SVGAGI come from the germline V gene. Here the CDR3 DNA reads TGTGCCAGCAGTTACAAGGGGGCAGAGTATGGCTACACCTTC. This encodes CASSYKGAEYGYTF.

The chain has TRBV27 and TRBJ1-1; D remains unclear. Germline CDR1 MNHEY, CDR2 SMNVEV (reference sequence). Trimming shortened V by 0 bases and J by 5 bases, and 7 bases separated the two germline ends. The CDR3 runs to 13 residues. The CDR3 loop is CASSLSPRTEAFF. Here the CDR3 DNA reads TGTGCCAGCAGTTTATCACCGCGGACTGAAGCTTTCTTT.

The V gene is TRBV19, the J gene TRBJ2-1; 11 bases line up with TRBD2. The V segment lost 10 bases and the J segment 5 bases; nucleotides outside the gene matches: 10. This CDR3 is 15 amino acids long. The germline V gene has CDR1 LNHDA and CDR2 SQIVND (reference sequence). The CDR3 nucleotides are TGTGCCACCGATAGCGGGAGGGCCTCAAACAATGAGCAGTTCTTC. Protein product: CATDSGRASNNEQFF.

The rearrangement links TRBV5-4 to TRBJ1-2; possible D gene TRBD1, 6 bases. V lost 0 bases to trimming and J lost 4 bases, with 13 bases between them. This CDR3 comprises 15 residues. Germline values: CDR1 SGHNT, CDR2 YYREEE (reference sequence). Here the CDR3 reads CASSLEPGDVYGYTF. CDR3 in DNA: TGTGCCAGCAGCTTGGAGCCAGGGGACGTCTATGGCTACACCTTC.

The gene calls are TRBV6-5 and TRBJ2-7; 8 bases line up with TRBD1. Germline V gene lookup returns CDR1 MNHEY and CDR2 SVGAGI. The junction had 9 bases not matched to a gene; V was cut back by 6 bases and J by 2 bases. The CDR3 runs 15 residues. CDR3: CASRLNRGFTYEQYF. The CDR3 DNA reads as TGTGCCAGCAGGCTCAACAGGGGGTTTACCTACGAGCAGTACTTC.

The genes are TRBV7-2 and TRBJ1-5; TRBD1 matches 8 bases. CDR1 is SGHTA and CDR2 is FQGNSA in the germline V gene. This CDR3 spans 18 amino acids. V shed 5 bases, J shed 3 bases, and the junction held 15 bases outside the gene matches. The CDR3 loop reads CASSLGVGTGRLNQPQHF. The CDR3 nucleotides read TGTGCCAGCAGCCTGGGTGTGGGGACAGGCAGACTCAATCAGCCCCAGCATTTT.

V and J are TRBV28 and TRBJ1-1; weak D call: TRBD1 (5 bases). Trimming left V 6 bases short and J 4 bases short, with 12 bases between. Germline values: CDR1 MDHEN, CDR2 SYDVKM. This CDR3 comprises 13 residues. CDR3 nucleotide sequence: TGTGCCAGCAGCAGGTTGGGGGGCACTGAAGCTTTCTTT. It is translated as CASSRLGGTEAFF.

This chain links TRBV28 with TRBJ1-5; 7 bases fit TRBD1. CDR3 length equals 13 residues. The V and J ends lost 10 bases and 6 bases, in that order; junction bases with no gene match: 9. CDR1 and CDR2 (germline): MDHEN, SYDVKM. DNA of the CDR3: TGTGCCACCCTAGATCCAGGGGGTCAGCCCCAGCATTTT. It encodes CATLDPGGQPQHF.

Remarks on this clone: In the same sample, other DNA sequences code for this CDR3. The chain carries TRBV7-2 and TRBJ2-7, with 7 bases fitting TRBD2. Losses at the gene ends were 5 bases for V and 3 bases for J; bases not matched to a gene: 10. The CDR3 is 15 residues long. CDR1 is SGHTA, CDR2 FQGNSA, per germline. The DNA for the CDR3 is TGTGCCAGCAGCCTCGATTCGGGGGGTTTCTACGAGCAGTACTTC. This codes for CASSLDSGGFYEQYF.

This CDR3 is CASKDFPSSYEQYF. DNA for the CDR3: TGTGCCAGCAAGGACTTCCCGAGCTCCTACGAGCAGTACTTC. The V gene is TRBV6-6, the J gene TRBJ2-7; D perhaps matches TRBD2 (5 bases). The CDR3 is made up of 14 amino acids. Looked up from germline, CDR1 is MNHNY and CDR2 is SVGAGI (reference sequence). Trimming pared 7 bases from V and 0 bases from J, leaving 13 bases between.

The chain recombines TRBV7-2 with TRBJ1-2; TRBD1 is a possible D gene (6 bases). V lost 5 bases and J 5 bases, leaving 15 bases between the germline ends. Germline V gives CDR1 SGHTA, CDR2 FQGNSA. CDR3 length equals 14 residues. CDR3 in amino acids: CASSVWTARYGYTF. CDR3 bases: TGTGCCAGCAGCGTTTGGACAGCGCGGTATGGCTACACCTTC.

The chain couples TRBV19 to TRBJ1-1; D remains ambiguous. Germline V lookup: CDR1 LNHDA, CDR2 SQIVND (reference sequence). The CDR3 is 12 residues long. V was clipped by 7 bases and J by 1 base, with 7 bases between them. As DNA, the CDR3 is TGTGCCAGTACACGGGGGAACACTGAAGCTTTCTTT. Residues: CASTRGNTEAFF.

The rearrangement uses TRBV6-5 and TRBJ1-5; D gene ambiguous. The germline V gene encodes CDR1 MNHEY and CDR2 SVGAGI. The V end was cut by 0 bases, the J end by 1 base, with 4 bases between. The CDR3 is 14 residues long. CDR3: CASSYSTSNQPQHF. CDR3 nucleotide sequence: TGTGCCAGCAGTTACTCGACAAGCAATCAGCCCCAGCATTTT.

V is TRBV7-6 and J is TRBJ2-3; D might be TRBD2 (5 bases). The V and J ends lost 3 bases and 4 bases respectively, with 17 bases between them. The CDR3 is 16 residues long. Germline V gene lookup returns CDR1 SGHVS and CDR2 FNYEAQ. The DNA of the CDR3 is TGTGCCAGCAGCTTCTCCACGGCCCCCGGGGCAGATACGCAGTATTTT. Its translation: CASSFSTAPGADTQYF.

The chain carries TRBV19 and TRBJ2-1; no reliable D call. Trimming pared 5 bases from V and 2 bases from J, leaving 7 bases between. Germline V gene sequence: CDR1 LNHDA, CDR2 SQIVND (reference sequence). This CDR3 region has 13 residues. The CDR3 spells CASSLLAYNEQFF. CDR3 sequence (DNA): TGTGCCAGTAGTCTGTTAGCCTACAATGAGCAGTTCTTC.

The chain uses TRBV28 and TRBJ2-7; weak D call: TRBD1 (5 bases). The CDR3 sequence is 13 residues long. Per the germline V gene, CDR1 is MDHEN and CDR2 is SYDVKM. Between the trimmed V and J ends, which lost 5 bases and 3 bases, there was a span of 11 bases. The CDR3 region is CASSLGEGYEQYF. CDR3 bases: TGTGCCAGCAGTCTAGGGGAAGGCTACGAGCAGTACTTC.

The chain recombines TRBV6-5 with TRBJ1-2, with D maybe TRBD1 (6 bases). CDR3 length: 12 residues. V lost 8 bases to trimming and J lost 4 bases, with 11 bases between them. Per germline, CDR1 MNHEY and CDR2 SVGAGI. In DNA, the CDR3 is TGTGCCAGCCGGGACATTACCTATGGCTACACCTTC. Translating it yields CASRDITYGYTF.

The chain combines TRBV6-5 with TRBJ2-3; 10 bases match TRBD2. V trimming: 2 bases; J trimming: 5 bases; junction bases outside the gene matches: 1. CDR3 length equals 14 residues. Per the germline V gene, CDR1 is MNHEY and CDR2 is SVGAGI. CDR3 sequence reads: CASSYRLAGDTQYF. In nucleotides, the CDR3 is TGTGCCAGCAGTTACCGACTAGCGGGAGATACGCAGTATTTT.

The rearrangement joins TRBV6-5 to TRBJ1-5; D unclear. The CDR3 length is 13 residues. V dropped 0 bases and J dropped 5 bases, with 5 bases sitting between them. Germline V gene sequence: CDR1 MNHEY, CDR2 SVGAGI. The CDR3 sequence is CASSYSADQPQHF. The CDR3 DNA reads TGTGCCAGCAGTTACTCGGCGGATCAGCCCCAGCATTTT.

V and J are TRBV18 and TRBJ1-5, with TRBD1 as a possible D gene (5 bases). Trimming shortened V by 2 bases and J by 6 bases, and 11 bases separated the two germline ends. This CDR3 is 14 amino acids long. Looked up from germline, CDR1 is KGHSH and CDR2 is LQKENI. As DNA, the CDR3 is TGTGCCAGCTCACCAGGGGCGGGAGGTCAGCCCCAGCATTTT. As protein: CASSPGAGGQPQHF. Based on the CDR3 plus reference TRBV18 and TRBJ1-5, the full variable domain is NAGVMQNPRHLVRRRGQEARLRCSPMKGHSHVYWYRQLPEEGLKFMVYLQKENIIDESGMPKERFSAEFPKEGPSILRIQQVVRGDSAAYFCASSPGAGGQPQHFGDGTRLSIL.

The V gene is TRBV29-1, the J gene TRBJ2-4; no firm D call. The CDR3 has 14 amino acids. Trimming took off 7 bases at V and 5 bases at J, with 18 bases between the two ends. Germline lookup yields CDR1 SQVTM and CDR2 ANQGSEA. The chain's CDR3 is CSAVLLTPQNIQYF. The DNA for the CDR3 is TGCAGCGCTGTACTACTTACCCCCCAAAACATTCAGTACTTC.

The V and J genes are TRBV9 and TRBJ2-3, with TRBD2 identical over 7 bases. Germline V gene sequence: CDR1 SGDLS, CDR2 YYNGEE. The CDR3 has 15 residues. J gave up 0 bases and V 4 bases, and 5 bases lay outside the gene matches. The CDR3 coding sequence is TGTGCCAGCAGCTGGGTAGCGGGTAGCACAGATACGCAGTATTTT. Its translation is CASSWVAGSTDTQYF. Full variable domain (missing parts from reference TRBV9 and TRBJ2-3): DSGVTQTPKHLITATGQRVTLRCSPRSGDLSVYWYQQSLDQGLQFLIQYYNGEERAKGNILERFSAQQFPDLHSELNLSSLELGDSALYFCASSWVAGSTDTQYFGPGTRLTVL.

This chain uses TRBV27 with TRBJ2-5, with TRBD2 identical over 8 bases. The J call may be in error: the DNA end matches TRBJ2-7 better. This CDR3 region has 15 residues. Germline V lookup: CDR1 MNHEY, CDR2 SMNVEV (reference sequence). The CDR3 DNA is TGTGCCAGCAGTTTAGGTGCGGGAGGTGGGTACGAGCAGTACTTC. Encoded protein: CASSLGAGGGYEQYF.

The chain joins TRBV27 to TRBJ2-7; TRBD2 agrees at 7 bases. In germline, CDR1 is MNHEY, CDR2 SMNVEV (reference sequence). The V and J ends lost 2 bases and 4 bases, in that order; junction bases with no gene match: 8. The CDR3 sequence is 15 residues long. This chain's CDR3 is CASSLGASGFYEQYF. The CDR3 nucleotides read TGTGCCAGCAGTTTAGGAGCTAGCGGATTTTACGAGCAGTACTTC.

The chain carries TRBV6-1 and TRBJ1-3; D uncertain. Trimming stripped 6 bases from V and 0 bases from J, with 12 bases between. The CDR3 totals 15 residues. Germline V gene lookup returns CDR1 MNHNS and CDR2 SASEGT. In nucleotides, the CDR3 is TGTGCCAGCAGCGACGACGGGTACTCTGGAAACACCATATATTTT. Its translation is CASSDDGYSGNTIYF.

The chain combines TRBV4-1 with TRBJ2-7; 9 bases match TRBD2. This CDR3 is 17 amino acids long. The germline CDR1 and CDR2 sequences are MGHRA and YSYEKL. The V segment lost 0 bases and the J segment 1 base; nucleotides outside the gene matches: 7. The CDR3 loop is CASSQDDGGGESYEQYF. DNA of the CDR3: TGCGCCAGCAGCCAAGACGATGGCGGGGGGGAGTCCTACGAGCAGTACTTC.